Listed below are T cell receptor beta chains from one sample, sequenced in a study of CD8 T cells in ankylosing spondylitis. TCRdb itself ran the 5' RACE reads through MiXCR, one entry per CDR3 protein. The sample consists of about 500,000 distinct CDR3 sequences, 9.5% to 15% of them appearing once. Sequenced input: blood, either unsorted or a sorted T cell fraction (not recorded which). The receptor source for this set is a male donor with ankylosing spondylitis. Both conserved end residues are part of each CDR3. The D gene is left open where the match is weak. Not every row has a clone size; where given, it reads once, few, many or a size class.

abundance,d_gene,j_gene,len,v_gene,CDR3aa,CDR3nt
few,TRBD2,TRBJ2-5,15,TRBV18,CASSASGAYQETQYF,TGTGCCAGCTCGGCTAGCGGGGCGTACCAAGAGACCCAGTACTTC
.,TRBD1,TRBJ2-3,14,TRBV10-3,CATTNRGLTDTQYF,TGTGCCACCACGAACAGGGGGCTCACAGATACGCAGTATTTT
.,.,TRBJ1-1,13,TRBV29-1,CSVDRILNTEAFF,TGCAGCGTTGATCGGATACTGAACACTGAAGCTTTCTTT
few,TRBD2,TRBJ2-1,15,TRBV11-1,CASSSGTSPGNEQFF,TGTGCCAGCAGCTCCGGGACTAGCCCAGGGAATGAGCAGTTCTTC
.,.,TRBJ2-7,17,TRBV27,CASSFIGGGRLRSQQYF,TGTGCCAGCAGCTTTATTGGAGGGGGGAGACTACGGTCCCAGCAGTACTTC
.,TRBD2,TRBJ2-2,19,TRBV7-6,CASSPTTGLAGGLSGELFF,TGTGCCAGCAGCCCCACTACGGGACTAGCGGGAGGGCTCTCCGGGGAGCTGTTTTTT
.,.,TRBJ1-2,14,TRBV7-9,CASSRAEVIYGYTF,TGTGCCAGCAGCCGAGCGGAGGTTATCTATGGCTACACCTTC
.,.,TRBJ1-4,14,TRBV7-8,CASSLAGRGEKLFF,TGTGCCAGCAGCTTAGCAGGGCGTGGGGAAAAACTGTTTTTT
.,.,TRBJ2-1,18,TRBV11-1,CASSPPRRGGGSYNEQFF,TGTGCCAGCAGCCCGCCCCGACGCGGCGGCGGCTCCTACAATGAGCAGTTCTTC
.,.,TRBJ2-3,17,TRBV20-1,CSARDELITTSTDTQYF,TGCAGTGCTAGAGATGAACTCATAACGACTAGCACAGATACGCAGTATTTT
many,.,TRBJ1-5,14,TRBV25-1,CASSEGNSNQPQHF,TGTGCCAGCAGTGAGGGTAATAGCAATCAGCCCCAGCATTTT
few,.,TRBJ2-5,14,TRBV20-1,CSARRRGGQETQYF,TGCAGTGCTAGAAGACGAGGCGGCCAAGAGACCCAGTACTTC
.,TRBD1,TRBJ2-1,15,TRBV19,CASSAGQTGLSEQFF,TGTGCCAGTAGTGCCGGCCAGACAGGGCTAAGTGAGCAGTTCTTC
few,TRBD2,TRBJ2-1,17,TRBV24-1,CATSDSASGRALDEQFF,TGTGCCACCAGTGATTCGGCTAGCGGGAGGGCCTTGGATGAGCAGTTCTTC
many,.,TRBJ2-4,14,TRBV12-3/TRBV12-4,CASSTNQAKNIQYF,TGTGCCAGCAGTACCAATCAAGCCAAAAACATTCAGTACTTC
.,TRBD2,TRBJ2-1,16,TRBV7-8,CASSLTSGRVDNEQFF,TGTGCCAGCAGCTTAACTAGCGGGAGGGTAGACAATGAGCAGTTCTTC
once,.,TRBJ1-1,13,TRBV20-1,CSSDSMGNTEVFF,TGCAGTAGTGACAGCATGGGAAACACTGAAGTTTTCTTT
.,.,TRBJ2-4,15,TRBV27,CASSPQFLAKNIQYF,TGTGCCAGCAGTCCGCAGTTCCTAGCCAAAAACATTCAGTACTTC
few,TRBD2,TRBJ2-3,14,TRBV20-1,CSARASGAVGTQYF,TGCAGTGCTAGAGCCAGCGGGGCAGTCGGTACGCAGTATTTT
few,TRBD1,TRBJ2-1,21,TRBV11-1,CASSPNPGQGRGPSSYNEQFF,TGTGCCAGCAGCCCCAACCCCGGACAGGGCAGGGGACCGAGCTCCTACAATGAGCAGTTCTTC
once,.,TRBJ1-1,16,TRBV5-1,CASSLSGSLLGTEAFF,TGCGCCAGCAGCTTGAGTGGGTCCCTCCTCGGGACTGAAGCTTTCTTT
.,.,TRBJ1-1,13,TRBV7-9,CASSTGGRFEAFF,TGTGCCAGCAGCACCGGGGGACGGTTTGAAGCTTTCTTT
many,TRBD2,TRBJ2-1,13,TRBV24-1,CATTGLEDNEQFF,TGTGCCACAACAGGACTAGAGGACAATGAGCAGTTCTTC
.,TRBD2,TRBJ2-1,17,TRBV7-2,CASSLRWGLAEDNEQFF,TGTGCCAGCAGCTTAAGATGGGGACTAGCGGAAGACAATGAGCAGTTCTTC
.,.,TRBJ2-7,15,TRBV11-2,CASSFSRPTSGEQYF,TGTGCCAGCAGCTTCTCCCGGCCGACGAGCGGCGAGCAGTACTTC
.,.,TRBJ1-1,14,TRBV20-1,CSATRGGLNTEAFF,TGCAGTGCTACCCGGGGGGGGCTGAACACTGAAGCTTTCTTT
few,.,TRBJ2-5,14,TRBV2,CASSELRVGETQYF,TGTGCCAGCAGTGAATTGCGGGTGGGAGAGACCCAGTACTTC
many,TRBD1,TRBJ2-2,18,TRBV14,CASSHDGPGTGDTGELFF,TGTGCCAGCAGCCACGATGGTCCCGGGACAGGGGATACCGGGGAGCTGTTTTTT
.,TRBD2,TRBJ2-6,16,TRBV29-1,CSVSTSGRAGANVLTF,TGCAGCGTTTCGACTAGCGGGAGAGCTGGGGCCAACGTCCTGACTTTC
many,.,TRBJ2-1,14,TRBV7-8,CASSLEPPSGEQFF,TGTGCCAGCAGCTTAGAGCCACCCTCCGGTGAGCAGTTCTTC
.,.,TRBJ2-5,15,TRBV20-1,CSASSSRLKQETQYF,TGCAGTGCTTCAAGTTCAAGACTGAAGCAAGAGACCCAGTACTTC
.,TRBD2,TRBJ2-3,17,TRBV9,CASSVATGGRPADTQYF,TGTGCCAGCAGCGTAGCTACCGGCGGGAGACCCGCAGATACGCAGTATTTT
.,.,TRBJ1-5,12,TRBV2,CASSGENQPQHF,TGTGCCAGCTCAGGTGAGAATCAGCCCCAGCATTTT
.,.,TRBJ2-1,13,TRBV30,CAWSRGTYFEQFF,TGTGCCTGGAGCCGCGGGACATACTTTGAGCAGTTCTTC
.,.,TRBJ2-3,13,TRBV20-1,CRPWDSYTDTQYF,TGCAGGCCCTGGGACTCGTACACAGATACGCAGTATTTT
many,TRBD2,TRBJ2-7,15,TRBV12-3/TRBV12-4,CASSLWGEGKYEQYF,TGTGCCAGCAGTTTATGGGGGGAGGGAAAATACGAGCAGTACTTC
once,.,TRBJ2-7,16,TRBV18,CASSPAGWTTRDEQYF,TGTGCCAGCTCACCGGCCGGTTGGACAACACGGGACGAGCAGTACTTC